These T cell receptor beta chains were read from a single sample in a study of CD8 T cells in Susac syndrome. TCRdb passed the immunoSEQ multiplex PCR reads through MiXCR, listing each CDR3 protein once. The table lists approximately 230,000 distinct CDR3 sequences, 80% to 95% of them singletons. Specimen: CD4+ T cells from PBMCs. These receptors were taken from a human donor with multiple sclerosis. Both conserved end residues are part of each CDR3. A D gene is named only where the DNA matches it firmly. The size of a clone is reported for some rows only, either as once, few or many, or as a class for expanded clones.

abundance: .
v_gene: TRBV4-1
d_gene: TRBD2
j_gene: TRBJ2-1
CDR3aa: CASSQEVGLAGHNEQFF
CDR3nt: TGCGCCAGCAGCCAAGAAGTAGGGCTAGCGGGGCACAATGAGCAGTTCTTC

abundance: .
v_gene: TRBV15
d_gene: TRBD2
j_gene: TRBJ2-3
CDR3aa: CATSRTRKREGPYTQYF
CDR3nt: TGTGCCACCAGCAGAACGAGGAAGCGGGAGGGCCCTTATACGCAGTATTTT

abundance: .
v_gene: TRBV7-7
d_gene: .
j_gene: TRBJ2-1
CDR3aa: CASSLSRSYNEQFF
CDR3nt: TGTGCCAGCAGCTTAAGCCGTTCCTACAATGAGCAGTTCTTC

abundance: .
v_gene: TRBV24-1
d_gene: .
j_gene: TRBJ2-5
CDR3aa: CATSDPTSPQETQYF
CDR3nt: TGTGCCACCAGTGACCCGACCTCTCCTCAAGAGACCCAGTACTTC

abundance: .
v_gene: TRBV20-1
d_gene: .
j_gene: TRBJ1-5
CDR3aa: CSARDLRGNQPQHF
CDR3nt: TGCAGTGCTAGAGATCTGCGGGGCAATCAGCCCCAGCATTTT

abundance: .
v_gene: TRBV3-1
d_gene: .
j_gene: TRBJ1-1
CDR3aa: CASSQAIDRPNTEAFF
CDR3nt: TGTGCCAGCAGCCAAGCCATAGACAGGCCGAACACTGAAGCTTTCTTT

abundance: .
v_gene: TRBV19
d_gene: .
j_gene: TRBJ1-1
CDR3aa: CASNTGSLEAFF
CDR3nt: TGTGCCAGTAACACGGGGAGCCTTGAAGCTTTCTTT

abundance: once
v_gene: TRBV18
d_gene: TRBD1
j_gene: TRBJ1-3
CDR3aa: CASSPTGENSGNTIYF
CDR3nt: TGTGCCAGCTCTCCGACAGGGGAAAACTCTGGAAACACCATATATTTT

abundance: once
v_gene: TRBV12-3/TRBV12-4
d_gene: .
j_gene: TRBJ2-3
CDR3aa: CASSPTDGPDTQYF
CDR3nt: TGTGCCAGCAGTCCCACTGACGGCCCAGATACGCAGTATTTT

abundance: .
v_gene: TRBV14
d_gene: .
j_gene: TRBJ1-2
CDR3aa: CASSQPGLGYTF
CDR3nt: TGTGCCAGCAGCCAACCGGGACTGGGCTACACCTTC

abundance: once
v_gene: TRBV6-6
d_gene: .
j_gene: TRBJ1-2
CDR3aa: CASRAREGNGYTF
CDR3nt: TGTGCCAGCAGGGCCCGGGAGGGGAATGGCTACACCTTC

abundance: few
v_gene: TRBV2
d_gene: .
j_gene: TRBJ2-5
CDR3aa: CASSEAWETQYF
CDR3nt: TGTGCCAGCAGTGAAGCTTGGGAGACCCAGTACTTC

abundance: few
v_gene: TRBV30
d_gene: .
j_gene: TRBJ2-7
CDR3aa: CAWSVSFYEQYF
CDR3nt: TGTGCCTGGAGTGTAAGCTTCTACGAGCAGTACTTC

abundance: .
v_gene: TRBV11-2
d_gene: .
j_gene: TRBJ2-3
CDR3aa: CASSLELTYPTDTQYF
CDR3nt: TGTGCCAGCAGCTTAGAACTCACTTACCCCACAGATACGCAGTATTTT

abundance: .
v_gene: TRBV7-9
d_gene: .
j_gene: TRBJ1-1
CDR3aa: CASSSSSANTEAFF
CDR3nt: TGTGCCAGCAGCAGCAGTTCGGCGAACACTGAAGCTTTCTTT

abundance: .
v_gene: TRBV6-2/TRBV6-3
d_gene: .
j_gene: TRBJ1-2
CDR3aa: CASNHRAGWYGYTF
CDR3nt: TGTGCCAGCAACCACAGGGCCGGGTGGTATGGCTACACCTTC

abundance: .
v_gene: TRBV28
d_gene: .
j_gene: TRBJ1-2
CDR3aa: CASIDGYGYTF
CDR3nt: TGTGCCAGCATCGACGGATATGGCTACACCTTC

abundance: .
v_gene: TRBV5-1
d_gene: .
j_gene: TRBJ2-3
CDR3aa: CASRPRTGVSTDTQYF
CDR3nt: TGCGCCAGCAGGCCTCGGACCGGAGTTAGCACAGATACGCAGTATTTT

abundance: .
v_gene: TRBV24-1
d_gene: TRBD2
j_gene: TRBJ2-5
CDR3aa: CATSGGNTGASETQYF
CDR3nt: TGTGCCACCAGCGGGGGGAACACCGGAGCTTCAGAGACCCAGTACTTC

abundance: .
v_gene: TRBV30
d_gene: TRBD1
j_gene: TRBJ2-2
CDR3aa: CAWRTGTGGNTGELFF
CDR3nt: TGTGCCTGGAGAACCGGGACAGGGGGCAACACCGGGGAGCTGTTTTTT

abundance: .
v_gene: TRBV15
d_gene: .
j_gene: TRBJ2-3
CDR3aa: CATSSPPLLDTQYF
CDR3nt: TGTGCCACCAGCAGCCCTCCCCTTTTAGATACGCAGTATTTT

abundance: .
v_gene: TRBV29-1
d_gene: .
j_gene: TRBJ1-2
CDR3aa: CSVDAQGFGNYGYTF
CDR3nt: TGCAGCGTTGATGCTCAGGGTTTTGGGAACTATGGCTACACCTTC

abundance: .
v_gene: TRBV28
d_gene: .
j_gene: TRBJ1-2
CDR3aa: CASSLSSYGYTF
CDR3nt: TGTGCCAGCAGTTTAAGTAGCTATGGCTACACCTTC

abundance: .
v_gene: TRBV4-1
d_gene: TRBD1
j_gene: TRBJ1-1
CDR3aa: CASSQGGQQAFF
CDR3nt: TGCGCCAGCAGCCAAGGGGGACAGCAAGCTTTCTTT

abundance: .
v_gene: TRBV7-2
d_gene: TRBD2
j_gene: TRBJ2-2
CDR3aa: CASSLVLAGTGELFF
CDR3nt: TGTGCCAGCAGCTTAGTACTAGCGGGCACCGGGGAGCTGTTTTTT

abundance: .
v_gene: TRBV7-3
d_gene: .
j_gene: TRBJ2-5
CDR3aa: CASSLMGRRAQETQYF
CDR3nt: TGTGCCAGCAGCTTAATGGGGCGACGGGCCCAAGAGACCCAGTACTTC

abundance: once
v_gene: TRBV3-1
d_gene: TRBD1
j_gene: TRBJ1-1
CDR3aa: CASSQDTGGNTEAFF
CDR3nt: TGTGCCAGCAGCCAAGATACAGGGGGAAACACTGAAGCTTTCTTT

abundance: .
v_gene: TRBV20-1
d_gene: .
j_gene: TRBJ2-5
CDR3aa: CSAREILRTPETQYF
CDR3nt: TGCAGTGCTAGGGAGATACTTCGGACACCGGAGACCCAGTACTTC

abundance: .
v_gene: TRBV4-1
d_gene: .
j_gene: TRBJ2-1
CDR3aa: CASSQVNNEQFF
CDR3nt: TGCGCCAGCAGCCAAGTAAACAATGAGCAGTTCTTC

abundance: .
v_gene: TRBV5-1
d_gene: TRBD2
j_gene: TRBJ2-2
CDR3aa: CASGLPGLAGSPGELFF
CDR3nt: TGCGCCAGCGGCTTACCGGGACTAGCGGGGAGTCCCGGGGAGCTGTTTTTT

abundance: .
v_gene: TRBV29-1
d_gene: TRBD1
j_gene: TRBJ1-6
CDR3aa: CSVKTGFESPLHF
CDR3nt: TGCAGCGTGAAGACAGGGTTCGAATCACCCCTCCACTTT

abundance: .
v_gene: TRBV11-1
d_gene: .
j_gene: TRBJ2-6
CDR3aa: CASSKPGLRSGANVLTF
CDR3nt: TGTGCCAGCAGCAAACCGGGGCTGAGGTCTGGGGCCAACGTCCTGACTTTC

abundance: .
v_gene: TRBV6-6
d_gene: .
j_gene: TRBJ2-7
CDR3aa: CATTKNRAGYEQYF
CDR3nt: TGTGCCACCACCAAAAACAGGGCGGGCTACGAGCAGTACTTC

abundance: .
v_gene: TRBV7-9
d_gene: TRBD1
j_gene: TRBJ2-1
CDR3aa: CASSQPGTGGLDEQFF
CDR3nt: TGTGCCAGCAGTCAACCCGGGACAGGGGGTTTAGATGAGCAGTTCTTC

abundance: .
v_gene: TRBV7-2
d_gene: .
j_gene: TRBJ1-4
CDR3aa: CASSLARVGEKLFF
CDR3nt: TGTGCCAGCAGCTTAGCCAGGGTTGGGGAAAAACTGTTTTTT

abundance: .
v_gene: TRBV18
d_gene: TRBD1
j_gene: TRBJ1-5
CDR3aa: CASSRGQENQPQHF
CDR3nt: TGTGCCAGCTCACGGGGACAGGAGAATCAGCCCCAGCATTTT

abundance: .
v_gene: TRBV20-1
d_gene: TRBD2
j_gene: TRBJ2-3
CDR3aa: CSAWQARGGGAVDTQYF
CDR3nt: TGCAGTGCTTGGCAGGCCCGCGGCGGGGGGGCCGTAGATACGCAGTATTTT

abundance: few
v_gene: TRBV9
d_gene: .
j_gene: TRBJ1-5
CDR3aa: CASSVGQTNQPQHF
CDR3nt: TGTGCCAGCAGCGTAGGCCAGACCAATCAGCCCCAGCATTTT

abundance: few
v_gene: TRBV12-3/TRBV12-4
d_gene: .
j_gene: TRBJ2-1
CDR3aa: CASSRELYNEQFF
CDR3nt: TGTGCCAGCAGTCGAGAGCTGTACAATGAGCAGTTCTTC

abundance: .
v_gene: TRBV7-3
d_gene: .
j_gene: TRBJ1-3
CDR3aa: CASSRTPGNTIYF
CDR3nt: TGTGCCAGCAGCCGGACACCTGGAAACACCATATATTTT

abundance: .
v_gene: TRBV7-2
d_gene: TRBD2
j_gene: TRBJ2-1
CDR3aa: CASSPSALARGGNEQFF
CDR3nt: TGTGCCAGCAGCCCTAGTGCCCTCGCGCGGGGGGGCAATGAGCAGTTCTTC

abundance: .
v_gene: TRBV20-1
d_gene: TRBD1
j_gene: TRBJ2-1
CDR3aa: CSARPGTGWVRAYNEQFF
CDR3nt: TGCAGTGCTAGACCCGGGACAGGGTGGGTACGAGCCTACAATGAGCAGTTCTTC

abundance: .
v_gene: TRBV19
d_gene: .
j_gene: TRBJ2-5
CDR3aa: CASSRTVRGRQETQYF
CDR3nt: TGTGCCAGTAGTAGGACCGTGAGGGGGAGACAAGAGACCCAGTACTTC

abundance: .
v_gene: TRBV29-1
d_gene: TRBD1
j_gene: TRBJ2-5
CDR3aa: CSVERPGGETQYF
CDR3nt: TGCAGCGTTGAAAGGCCAGGGGGAGAGACCCAGTACTTC

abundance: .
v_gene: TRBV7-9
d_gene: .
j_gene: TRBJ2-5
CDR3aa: CASSLAMAGSQETQYF
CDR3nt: TGTGCCAGCAGCTTAGCGATGGCGGGATCACAAGAGACCCAGTACTTC

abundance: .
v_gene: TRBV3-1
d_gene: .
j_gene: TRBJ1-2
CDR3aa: CASSPGPNINYGYTF
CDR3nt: TGTGCCAGCAGCCCCGGCCCGAACATCAACTATGGCTACACCTTC

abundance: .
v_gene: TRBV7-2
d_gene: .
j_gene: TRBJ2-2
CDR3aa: CASSFGSEGGELFF
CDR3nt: TGTGCCAGCAGCTTTGGGAGTGAGGGCGGGGAGCTGTTTTTT

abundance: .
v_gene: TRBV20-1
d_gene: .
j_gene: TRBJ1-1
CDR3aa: CSAEGGRTEAFF
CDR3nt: TGCAGTGCTGAGGGTGGAAGGACTGAAGCTTTCTTT

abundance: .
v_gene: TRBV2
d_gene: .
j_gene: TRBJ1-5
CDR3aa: CASSPDGQSQKPQHF
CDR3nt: TGTGCCAGCAGTCCCGATGGACAGTCACAGAAGCCCCAGCATTTT

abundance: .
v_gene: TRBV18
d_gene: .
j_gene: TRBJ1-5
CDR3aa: CASSPSPVPTRNQPQHF
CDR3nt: TGTGCCAGCTCACCATCCCCGGTCCCCACCCGCAATCAGCCCCAGCATTTT

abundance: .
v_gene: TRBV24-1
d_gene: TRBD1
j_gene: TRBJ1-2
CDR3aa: CATSGPGQGGYTF
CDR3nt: TGTGCCACCAGTGGACCAGGACAGGGCGGCTACACCTTC

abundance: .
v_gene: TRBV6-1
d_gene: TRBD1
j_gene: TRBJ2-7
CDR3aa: CASSRTGGQGASAYEQYF
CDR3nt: TGTGCCAGCAGTCGAACGGGGGGACAGGGGGCGTCAGCCTACGAGCAGTACTTC

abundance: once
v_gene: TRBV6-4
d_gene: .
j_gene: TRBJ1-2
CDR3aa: CASGGFGPGNYGYTF
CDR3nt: TGTGCCAGCGGGGGGTTCGGACCAGGCAACTATGGCTACACCTTC

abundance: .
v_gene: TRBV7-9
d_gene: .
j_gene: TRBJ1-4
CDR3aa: CASSSGRAANEKLFF
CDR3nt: TGTGCCAGCAGCTCGGGGCGGGCAGCTAATGAAAAACTGTTTTTT

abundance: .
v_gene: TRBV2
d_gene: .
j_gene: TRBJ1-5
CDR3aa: CASREEQYQPQHF
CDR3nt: TGTGCCAGCAGGGAGGAACAATATCAGCCCCAGCATTTT

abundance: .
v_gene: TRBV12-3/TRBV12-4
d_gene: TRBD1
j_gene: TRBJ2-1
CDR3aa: CASRLSGTGSSYNEQFF
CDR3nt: TGTGCCAGCAGATTATCCGGGACAGGTAGCTCCTACAATGAGCAGTTCTTC

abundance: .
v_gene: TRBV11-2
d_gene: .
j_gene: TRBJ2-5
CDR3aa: CASSLGHHQETQYF
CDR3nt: TGTGCCAGCAGCTTAGGTCACCACCAAGAGACCCAGTACTTC

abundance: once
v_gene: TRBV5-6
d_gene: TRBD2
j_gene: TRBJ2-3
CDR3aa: CASSLGRLAGTYTDTQYF
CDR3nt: TGTGCCAGCAGCTTGGGGCGACTAGCGGGGACCTACACAGATACGCAGTATTTT

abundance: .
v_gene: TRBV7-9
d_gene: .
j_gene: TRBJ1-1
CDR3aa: CASSLYTEAFF
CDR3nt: TGTGCCAGCAGCTTATACACTGAAGCTTTCTTT